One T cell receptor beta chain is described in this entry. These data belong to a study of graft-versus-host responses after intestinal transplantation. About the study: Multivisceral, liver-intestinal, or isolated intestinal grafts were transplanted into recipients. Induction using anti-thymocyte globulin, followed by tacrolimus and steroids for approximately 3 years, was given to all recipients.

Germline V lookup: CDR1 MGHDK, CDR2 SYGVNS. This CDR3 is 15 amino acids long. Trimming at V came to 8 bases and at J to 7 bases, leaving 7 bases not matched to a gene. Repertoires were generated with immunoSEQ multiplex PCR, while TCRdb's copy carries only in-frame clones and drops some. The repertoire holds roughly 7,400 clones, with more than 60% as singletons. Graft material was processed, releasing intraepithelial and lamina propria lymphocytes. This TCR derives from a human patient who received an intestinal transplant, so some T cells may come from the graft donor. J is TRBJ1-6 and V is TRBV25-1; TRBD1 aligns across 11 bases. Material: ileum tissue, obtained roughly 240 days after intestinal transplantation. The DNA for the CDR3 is TGTGCCAGCGAGGCCCGGGACAGGGGGAATTCACCCCTCCACTTT. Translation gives CASEARDRGNSPLHF.